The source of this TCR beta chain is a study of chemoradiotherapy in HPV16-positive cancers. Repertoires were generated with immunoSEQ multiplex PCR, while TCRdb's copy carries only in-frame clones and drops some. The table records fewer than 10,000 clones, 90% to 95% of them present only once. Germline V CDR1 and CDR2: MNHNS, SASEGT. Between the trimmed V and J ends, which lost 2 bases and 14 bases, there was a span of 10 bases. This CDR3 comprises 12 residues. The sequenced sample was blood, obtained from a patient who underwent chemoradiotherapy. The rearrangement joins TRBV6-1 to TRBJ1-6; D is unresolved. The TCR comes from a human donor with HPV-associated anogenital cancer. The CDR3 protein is CASSERRASLHF. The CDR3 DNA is TGTGCCAGCAGTGAACGGAGGGCCTCCCTCCACTTT.